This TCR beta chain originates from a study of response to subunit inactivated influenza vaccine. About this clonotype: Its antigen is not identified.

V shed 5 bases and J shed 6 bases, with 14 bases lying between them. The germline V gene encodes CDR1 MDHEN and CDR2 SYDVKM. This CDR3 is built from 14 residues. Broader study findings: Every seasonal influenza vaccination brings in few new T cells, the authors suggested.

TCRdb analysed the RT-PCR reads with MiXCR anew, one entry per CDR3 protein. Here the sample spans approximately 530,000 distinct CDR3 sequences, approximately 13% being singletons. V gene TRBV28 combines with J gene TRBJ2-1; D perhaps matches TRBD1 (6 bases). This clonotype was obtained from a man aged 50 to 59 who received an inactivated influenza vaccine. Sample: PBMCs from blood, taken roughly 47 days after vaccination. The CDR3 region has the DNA TGTGCCAGCAGTGCCCCGACAGGAGCCAATGAGCAGTTCTTC. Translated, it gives CASSAPTGANEQFF.